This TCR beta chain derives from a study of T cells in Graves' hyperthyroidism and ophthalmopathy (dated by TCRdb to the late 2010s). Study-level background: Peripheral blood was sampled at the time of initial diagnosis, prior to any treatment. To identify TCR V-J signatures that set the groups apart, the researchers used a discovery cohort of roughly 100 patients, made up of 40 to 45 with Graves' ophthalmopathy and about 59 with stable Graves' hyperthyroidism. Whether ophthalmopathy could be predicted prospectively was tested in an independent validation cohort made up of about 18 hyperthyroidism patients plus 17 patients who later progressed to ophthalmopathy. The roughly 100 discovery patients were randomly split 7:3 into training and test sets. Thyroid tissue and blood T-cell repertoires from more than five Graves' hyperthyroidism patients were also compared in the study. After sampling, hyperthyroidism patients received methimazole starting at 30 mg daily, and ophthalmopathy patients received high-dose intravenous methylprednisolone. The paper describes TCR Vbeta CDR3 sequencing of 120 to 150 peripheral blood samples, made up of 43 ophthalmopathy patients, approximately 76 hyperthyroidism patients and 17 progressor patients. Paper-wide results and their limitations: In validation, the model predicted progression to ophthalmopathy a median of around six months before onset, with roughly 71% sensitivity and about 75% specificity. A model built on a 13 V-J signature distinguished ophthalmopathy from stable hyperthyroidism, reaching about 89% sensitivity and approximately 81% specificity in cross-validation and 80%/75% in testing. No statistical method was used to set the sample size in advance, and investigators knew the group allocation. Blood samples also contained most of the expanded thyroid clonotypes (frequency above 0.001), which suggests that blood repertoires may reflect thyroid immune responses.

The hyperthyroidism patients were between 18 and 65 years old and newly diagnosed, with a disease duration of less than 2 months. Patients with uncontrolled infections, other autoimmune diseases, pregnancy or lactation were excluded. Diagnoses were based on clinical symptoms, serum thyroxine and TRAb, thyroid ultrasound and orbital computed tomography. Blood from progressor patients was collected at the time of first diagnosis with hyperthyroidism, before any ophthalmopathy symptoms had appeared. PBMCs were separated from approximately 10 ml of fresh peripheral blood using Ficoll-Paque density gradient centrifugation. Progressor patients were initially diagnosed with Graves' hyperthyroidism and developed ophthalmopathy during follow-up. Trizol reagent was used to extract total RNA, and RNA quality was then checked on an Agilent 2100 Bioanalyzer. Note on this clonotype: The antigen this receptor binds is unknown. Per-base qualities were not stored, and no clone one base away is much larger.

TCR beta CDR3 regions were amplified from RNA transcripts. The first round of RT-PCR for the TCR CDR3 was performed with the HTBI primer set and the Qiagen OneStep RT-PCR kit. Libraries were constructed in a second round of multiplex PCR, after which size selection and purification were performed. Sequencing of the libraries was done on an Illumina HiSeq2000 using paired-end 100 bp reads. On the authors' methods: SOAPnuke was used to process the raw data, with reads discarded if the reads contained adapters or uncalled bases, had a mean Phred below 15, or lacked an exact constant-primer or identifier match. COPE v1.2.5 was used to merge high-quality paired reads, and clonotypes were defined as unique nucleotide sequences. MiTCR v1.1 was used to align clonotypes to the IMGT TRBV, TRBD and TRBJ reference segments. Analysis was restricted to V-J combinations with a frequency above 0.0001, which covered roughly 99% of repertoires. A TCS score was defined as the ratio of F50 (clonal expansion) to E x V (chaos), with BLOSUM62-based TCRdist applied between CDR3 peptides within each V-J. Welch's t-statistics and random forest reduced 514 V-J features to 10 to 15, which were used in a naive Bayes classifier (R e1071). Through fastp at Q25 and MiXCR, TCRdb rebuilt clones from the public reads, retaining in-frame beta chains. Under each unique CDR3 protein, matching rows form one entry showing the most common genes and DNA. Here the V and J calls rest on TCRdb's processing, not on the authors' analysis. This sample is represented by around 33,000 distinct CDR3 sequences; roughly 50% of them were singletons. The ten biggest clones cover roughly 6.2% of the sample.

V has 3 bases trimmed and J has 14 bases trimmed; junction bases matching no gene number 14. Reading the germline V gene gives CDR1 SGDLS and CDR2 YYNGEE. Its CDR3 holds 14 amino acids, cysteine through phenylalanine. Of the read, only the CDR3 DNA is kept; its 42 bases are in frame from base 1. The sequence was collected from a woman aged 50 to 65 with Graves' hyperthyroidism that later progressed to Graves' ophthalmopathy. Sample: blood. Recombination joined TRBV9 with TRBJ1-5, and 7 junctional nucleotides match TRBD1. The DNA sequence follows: TGTGCCAGCAGCGGTAGACCAACAGGGGTTTACGAGCATTTT. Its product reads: CASSGRPTGVYEHF.